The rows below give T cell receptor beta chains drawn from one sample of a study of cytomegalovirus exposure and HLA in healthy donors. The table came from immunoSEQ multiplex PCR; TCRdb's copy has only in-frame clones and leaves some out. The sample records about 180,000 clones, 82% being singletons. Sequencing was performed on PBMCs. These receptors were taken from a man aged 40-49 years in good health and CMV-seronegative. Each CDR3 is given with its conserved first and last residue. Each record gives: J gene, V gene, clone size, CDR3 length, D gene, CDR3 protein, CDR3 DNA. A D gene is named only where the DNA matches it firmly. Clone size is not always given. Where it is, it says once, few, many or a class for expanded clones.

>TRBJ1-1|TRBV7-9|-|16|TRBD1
CSSSFPGTGPNTEAFF
TGTTCCAGCAGCTTTCCCGGGACAGGGCCGAACACTGAAGCTTTCTTT
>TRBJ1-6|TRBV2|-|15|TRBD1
CASRPPTGGNSPLHF
TGTGCCTCCCGCCCCCCCACAGGGGGGAATTCACCCCTCCACTTT
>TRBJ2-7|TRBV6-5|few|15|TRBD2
CASSYASGRQYEQYF
TGTGCCAGCAGTTACGCTAGCGGGAGGCAGTACGAGCAGTACTTC
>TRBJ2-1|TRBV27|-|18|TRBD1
CASSSRDRGRFAYNEQFF
TGTGCCAGCAGTTCCCGGGACAGGGGGCGATTCGCCTACAATGAGCAGTTCTTC
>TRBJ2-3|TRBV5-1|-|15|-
CASSGLAQYTDTQYF
TGCGCCAGCAGCGGGTTAGCCCAATACACAGATACGCAGTATTTT
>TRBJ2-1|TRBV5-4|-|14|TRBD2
CASSPRGGSNEQFF
TGTGCCAGCAGCCCCCGGGGGGGATCCAATGAGCAGTTCTTC
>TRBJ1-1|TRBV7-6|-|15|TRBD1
CASSRQEGANTEAFF
TGTGCCAGCAGCCGACAAGAGGGGGCGAACACTGAAGCTTTCTTT
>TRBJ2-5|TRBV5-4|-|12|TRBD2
CATSSGQETQYF
TGTGCCACATCTAGCGGCCAAGAGACCCAGTACTTC
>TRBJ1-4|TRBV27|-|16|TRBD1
CASGPGTGFWGEKLFF
TGTGCCAGCGGACCCGGGACAGGGTTTTGGGGTGAAAAACTGTTTTTT
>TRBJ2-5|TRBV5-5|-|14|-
CASSFPAGKETQYF
TGTGCCAGCAGCTTTCCCGCCGGGAAAGAGACCCAGTACTTC
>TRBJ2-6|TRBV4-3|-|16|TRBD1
CASSQATGTGANVLTF
TGCGCCAGCAGCCAAGCGACAGGGACCGGGGCCAACGTCCTGACTTTC
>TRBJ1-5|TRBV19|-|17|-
CASSNSRGGRGHQPQHF
TGTGCCAGTAGTAACAGCCGTGGGGGCAGGGGCCATCAGCCCCAGCATTTT
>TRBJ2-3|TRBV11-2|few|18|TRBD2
CASSPKIEGSGSTDTQYF
TGTGCCAGCAGCCCCAAAATCGAGGGTAGCGGGAGCACAGATACGCAGTATTTT
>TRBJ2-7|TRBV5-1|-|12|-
CASTGVADEQYF
TGCGCCAGCACGGGGGTAGCTGACGAGCAGTACTTC
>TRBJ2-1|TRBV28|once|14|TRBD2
CASRSGGAYNEQFF
TGTGCCAGCAGAAGCGGGGGTGCCTACAATGAGCAGTTCTTC
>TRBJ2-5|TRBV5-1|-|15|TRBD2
CASSLVSGVPETQYF
TGCGCCAGCAGCTTGGTTAGCGGGGTTCCGGAGACCCAGTACTTC
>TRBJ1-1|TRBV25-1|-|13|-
CASQRRKNTEAFF
TGTGCCAGCCAGCGGCGGAAGAACACTGAAGCTTTCTTT
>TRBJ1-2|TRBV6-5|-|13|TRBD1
CASTAKTGSGYTF
TGTGCCAGCACAGCAAAGACAGGGTCAGGCTACACCTTC
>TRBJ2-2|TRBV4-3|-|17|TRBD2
CASSRTSGGSNTGELFF
TGCGCCAGCAGCCGGACTAGCGGGGGATCGAACACCGGGGAGCTGTTTTTT
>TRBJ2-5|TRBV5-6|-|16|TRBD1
CASSPMTGGYQETQYF
TGTGCCAGCAGCCCCATGACAGGGGGCTACCAAGAGACCCAGTACTTC
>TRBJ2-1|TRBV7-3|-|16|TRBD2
CASSSKTSGSGNEQFF
TGTGCCAGCAGCTCTAAGACTAGCGGGAGTGGCAATGAGCAGTTCTTC
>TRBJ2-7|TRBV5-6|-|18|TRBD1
CASSIWGRLRQGAYEQYF
TGTGCCAGCAGCATTTGGGGGCGACTAAGACAGGGGGCCTACGAGCAGTACTTC
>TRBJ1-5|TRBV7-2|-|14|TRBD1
CASSRGTGNQPQHF
TGTGCCAGCAGCCGCGGGACAGGAAATCAGCCCCAGCATTTT
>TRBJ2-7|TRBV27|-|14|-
CASSLSTPPYEQYF
TGTGCCAGCAGTTTATCCACACCCCCCTACGAGCAGTACTTC
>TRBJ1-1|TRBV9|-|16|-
CASSEPPGQVNTEAFF
TGTGCCAGCAGCGAACCTCCGGGACAAGTGAACACTGAAGCTTTCTTT
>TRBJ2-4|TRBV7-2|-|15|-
CASSLRTGPGNIQYF
TGTGCCAGCAGCTTAAGAACCGGGCCGGGGAACATTCAGTACTTC